A selection of T cell receptor beta chains follows, all from one sample in a study of Tregs in tolerant kidney transplant recipients. Produced via immunoSEQ multiplex PCR; TCRdb's table is partial and in-frame only. The sample yields around 31,000 clones, approximately 80% seen once. Antigens for these TCRs are unknown. Sample: Tregs from blood cultured with allogeneic cells. The receptors originated from a human donor in good health. The CDR3 runs from the conserved cysteine through the conserved F or W. Fields, in order: CDR3 DNA, CDR3 protein, CDR3 length, D gene, clone size, J gene, V gene. A D gene is named only where the DNA matches it firmly. Only part of the rows carry a size: once, few, many, or a class if the clone is expanded.

DNA: TGTGCCAGCAGCCAAACATACGAGCAGTACTTC
CDR3: CASSQTYEQYF
length: 11
D: NA
size: once
J: TRBJ2-7
V: TRBV14

DNA: TGTGCCAGCAGTTCGACAGGGGGTTACGAGCAGTACTTC
CDR3: CASSSTGGYEQYF
length: 13
D: TRBD1
size: few
J: TRBJ2-7
V: TRBV6-1

DNA: TGTGCCTGGAGTGTACGGGGGGGACCGCCGCAGGAGACCCAGTACTTC
CDR3: CAWSVRGGPPQETQYF
length: 16
D: TRBD2
size: NA
J: TRBJ2-5
V: TRBV30

DNA: TGCGCCAGCAGCCAAGGGGCCGGCCCCGACAATCAGCCCCAGCATTTT
CDR3: CASSQGAGPDNQPQHF
length: 16
D: NA
size: NA
J: TRBJ1-5
V: TRBV4-1

DNA: TGTGCCACCAGCTCCTTCGGGACACAGGGTAACTATGGCTACACCTTC
CDR3: CATSSFGTQGNYGYTF
length: 16
D: NA
size: NA
J: TRBJ1-2
V: TRBV15

DNA: TGTGCCAGCAGTTCACCCAGCGGCTACGAGCAGTACTTC
CDR3: CASSSPSGYEQYF
length: 13
D: NA
size: NA
J: TRBJ2-7
V: TRBV6-6

DNA: TGCGCCAGCAGGGTGAGGCCAAGCAGGGGCGAGCAGTACTTC
CDR3: CASRVRPSRGEQYF
length: 14
D: NA
size: NA
J: TRBJ2-7
V: TRBV5-1

DNA: TGTGCCAGCAGCCCGACAGGTGGGGATTCACCCCTCCACTTT
CDR3: CASSPTGGDSPLHF
length: 14
D: NA
size: NA
J: TRBJ1-6
V: TRBV7-6

DNA: TGTGCCAGCAGCAAGGGGGACCGCTCCTACGAGCAGTACTTC
CDR3: CASSKGDRSYEQYF
length: 14
D: NA
size: once
J: TRBJ2-7
V: TRBV7-8

DNA: TGTGCCAGCAGCGTCCGGGCCCGAGGGGAAGAGACCCAGTACTTC
CDR3: CASSVRARGEETQYF
length: 15
D: NA
size: NA
J: TRBJ2-5
V: TRBV11-2

DNA: TGTGCCACCGGAGCCTCTAGCGGGGGGGAAATTAGCACAGATACGCAGTATTTT
CDR3: CATGASSGGEISTDTQYF
length: 18
D: TRBD2
size: NA
J: TRBJ2-3
V: TRBV19

DNA: TGCGCCAGCAGCCAAGAGCAGGACGGTGGCTACACCTTC
CDR3: CASSQEQDGGYTF
length: 13
D: NA
size: NA
J: TRBJ1-2
V: TRBV4-3

DNA: TGTGCCACCAGCAATCGGGGAGGCGGCTACACCTTC
CDR3: CATSNRGGGYTF
length: 12
D: NA
size: NA
J: TRBJ1-2
V: TRBV15

DNA: TGTGCCAGCAGCTTAGACGGTACAGATACGCAGTATTTT
CDR3: CASSLDGTDTQYF
length: 13
D: NA
size: NA
J: TRBJ2-3
V: TRBV7-2

DNA: TGTGCCAGCAGCGTCTTCTCGGTAATCTATGGCTACACCTTC
CDR3: CASSVFSVIYGYTF
length: 14
D: NA
size: NA
J: TRBJ1-2
V: TRBV5-6

DNA: TGTGCCAGTAGTGTCTATTCAGGGGCTACTCGGATGAGGACTGAAGCTTTCTTT
CDR3: CASSVYSGATRMRTEAFF
length: 18
D: NA
size: NA
J: TRBJ1-1
V: TRBV19

DNA: TGTGCCAGCTCAAGATCGGACAGGGGGCACTCCGAGCAGTACTTC
CDR3: CASSRSDRGHSEQYF
length: 15
D: TRBD1
size: NA
J: TRBJ2-7
V: TRBV18

DNA: TGTGCCAGCAGCCTAACGACAGGGGTGAATCAGCCCCAGCATTTT
CDR3: CASSLTTGVNQPQHF
length: 15
D: TRBD1
size: NA
J: TRBJ1-5
V: TRBV7-2

DNA: TGTGCCAGCAGCTTATCCATATCCGACAAGGCAGCTTTCTTT
CDR3: CASSLSISDKAAFF
length: 14
D: NA
size: few
J: TRBJ1-1
V: TRBV7-2

DNA: TGTGCCACCAGCAGAGGACTAGTTCGAGAGACCCAGTACTTC
CDR3: CATSRGLVRETQYF
length: 14
D: NA
size: few
J: TRBJ2-5
V: TRBV15

DNA: TGCGCCAGCAGCCCTCTCGGGGGCTATGGCTACACCTTC
CDR3: CASSPLGGYGYTF
length: 13
D: NA
size: medium-sized
J: TRBJ1-2
V: TRBV4-1

DNA: TGTGCCAGCAGCCTACCAAGTCGGTTCTGGGGCTACACCTTC
CDR3: CASSLPSRFWGYTF
length: 14
D: NA
size: NA
J: TRBJ1-2
V: TRBV7-9

DNA: TGCGCCAGCAGCCCGGGCGCGGGAGCCCTCTACAATGAGCAGTTCTTC
CDR3: CASSPGAGALYNEQFF
length: 16
D: TRBD2
size: once
J: TRBJ2-1
V: TRBV5-1

DNA: TGTGCCAGCAGTTACTCAGTAGTCGGAAACACCATATATTTT
CDR3: CASSYSVVGNTIYF
length: 14
D: NA
size: NA
J: TRBJ1-3
V: TRBV6-5

DNA: TGTGCCAGCAGCTTGGAAAATAGAGGCCCCTGGGGTCTTCGCTACACCTTC
CDR3: CASSLENRGPWGLRYTF
length: 17
D: NA
size: NA
J: TRBJ1-2
V: TRBV7-9

DNA: TGTGCCAGCAGACACCTAGCGGGAGGAACCTACAATGAGCAGTTCTTC
CDR3: CASRHLAGGTYNEQFF
length: 16
D: TRBD2
size: NA
J: TRBJ2-1
V: TRBV7-2

DNA: TGCGCCAGCAGGGGGTTGGTCGCAGATACGCAGTATTTT
CDR3: CASRGLVADTQYF
length: 13
D: NA
size: once
J: TRBJ2-3
V: TRBV5-1

DNA: TGTGCCAGCAGCTTTCAAGCCGGGGAGCTGTTTTTT
CDR3: CASSFQAGELFF
length: 12
D: NA
size: NA
J: TRBJ2-2
V: TRBV5-4

DNA: TGTGCCAGCAGCGCGCCTAGCGGGATATTGACTGGGGCCAACGTCCTGACTTTC
CDR3: CASSAPSGILTGANVLTF
length: 18
D: TRBD2
size: NA
J: TRBJ2-6
V: TRBV9

DNA: TGCGCCAGCAGCCAGGACGGAGTCTATGGCTACACCTTC
CDR3: CASSQDGVYGYTF
length: 13
D: NA
size: few
J: TRBJ1-2
V: TRBV5-1

DNA: TGTGCCAGCTCACCGCAGAGTTTCATTGCCGGGGAGCTGTTTTTT
CDR3: CASSPQSFIAGELFF
length: 15
D: NA
size: few
J: TRBJ2-2
V: TRBV18

DNA: TGCGCCAGCAGCCAGGGACTAGGGGCCCAGTACTTC
CDR3: CASSQGLGAQYF
length: 12
D: TRBD2
size: NA
J: TRBJ2-5
V: TRBV4-1

DNA: TGTGCCAGCTTATCCGGGTTGTCCTTGGGGGCCAACGTCCTGACTTTC
CDR3: CASLSGLSLGANVLTF
length: 16
D: NA
size: NA
J: TRBJ2-6
V: TRBV18

DNA: TGTGCCAGCAGGATACAGGGGACCTATGGCTACACCTTC
CDR3: CASRIQGTYGYTF
length: 13
D: TRBD1
size: NA
J: TRBJ1-2
V: TRBV28

DNA: TGTGCCAGCAGTGAACAGTCATATTATGGCTACACCTTC
CDR3: CASSEQSYYGYTF
length: 13
D: NA
size: NA
J: TRBJ1-2
V: TRBV2

DNA: TGTGCCAGCAGCCAAAATTGGGGACAGGGAGGCGGTGGCTACACCTTC
CDR3: CASSQNWGQGGGGYTF
length: 16
D: TRBD1
size: NA
J: TRBJ1-2
V: TRBV14

DNA: TGTGCCAGCAGTCCTGATCGGACCCAGTACTTC
CDR3: CASSPDRTQYF
length: 11
D: NA
size: NA
J: TRBJ2-5
V: TRBV28

DNA: TGTGCCAGCAGCCTGAGGAGCCGACTAGCGGGAGAGGGTGAGACCCAGTACTTC
CDR3: CASSLRSRLAGEGETQYF
length: 18
D: TRBD2
size: NA
J: TRBJ2-5
V: TRBV4-2

DNA: TGTGCTAGTGGTTTGGAGCTAGGGGGATATAGCAATCAGCCCCAGCATTTT
CDR3: CASGLELGGYSNQPQHF
length: 17
D: NA
size: NA
J: TRBJ1-5
V: TRBV12-5

DNA: TGCGCCAAACGACAGGGATCGACTTACGAGCAGTACTTC
CDR3: CAKRQGSTYEQYF
length: 13
D: TRBD1
size: NA
J: TRBJ2-7
V: TRBV5-1

DNA: TGTGCCAGCAGTGAGACAGGACCCAGCTCTGGAAACACCATATATTTT
CDR3: CASSETGPSSGNTIYF
length: 16
D: NA
size: NA
J: TRBJ1-3
V: TRBV6-1

DNA: TGTGCCGGGGAGGCTAGCGGGGGGTACGAGCAGTACTTC
CDR3: CAGEASGGYEQYF
length: 13
D: TRBD2
size: NA
J: TRBJ2-7
V: TRBV7-9

DNA: TGCGCCAGCAGCCCGACCGGGACAGACTACGAGCAGTACTTC
CDR3: CASSPTGTDYEQYF
length: 14
D: TRBD1
size: NA
J: TRBJ2-7
V: TRBV4-1

DNA: TGTGCCAGCATCCAGGAACCGACCTATGGCTACACCTTC
CDR3: CASIQEPTYGYTF
length: 13
D: NA
size: NA
J: TRBJ1-2
V: TRBV6-1

DNA: TGTGCCAGCAGCTTCCCTCAGGGTAATGGCTACACCTTC
CDR3: CASSFPQGNGYTF
length: 13
D: NA
size: NA
J: TRBJ1-2
V: TRBV7-9

DNA: TGTGCCAGCAGCTTTCAGGGACGCTATGGCTACACCTTC
CDR3: CASSFQGRYGYTF
length: 13
D: NA
size: few
J: TRBJ1-2
V: TRBV7-9

DNA: TGTGCCAGCAGCTACTTCCTAAAACAGGGGGCCCACGAGCAGTACTTC
CDR3: CASSYFLKQGAHEQYF
length: 16
D: TRBD1
size: NA
J: TRBJ2-7
V: TRBV7-8

DNA: TGTGCCAGCAGTGTGAACCACCCCGTAGGTGAAGCTTTCTTT
CDR3: CASSVNHPVGEAFF
length: 14
D: NA
size: NA
J: TRBJ1-1
V: TRBV6-6

DNA: TGTGCCAGCTCATGGGGTCATGATAACACTGAAGCTTTCTTT
CDR3: CASSWGHDNTEAFF
length: 14
D: NA
size: few
J: TRBJ1-1
V: TRBV18

DNA: TGTGCCAGTAGTATCCGAGGCGGGAGGATCGAGACCCAGTACTTC
CDR3: CASSIRGGRIETQYF
length: 15
D: TRBD2
size: NA
J: TRBJ2-5
V: TRBV19

DNA: TGTGCCAGCAGCTTAGTCTCTGGAAATTACGAGCAGTACTTC
CDR3: CASSLVSGNYEQYF
length: 14
D: NA
size: once
J: TRBJ2-7
V: TRBV7-2

DNA: TGCGCCAGCAGCCAAGATATGGGTAGAAGGTGGTTCTTC
CDR3: CASSQDMGRRWFF
length: 13
D: NA
size: NA
J: TRBJ2-1
V: TRBV4-3

DNA: TGTGCCAGCAGCGCCACAGGGGGCGGAGGGGAGACCCAGTACTTC
CDR3: CASSATGGGGETQYF
length: 15
D: TRBD1
size: NA
J: TRBJ2-5
V: TRBV5-6

DNA: TGTGCCAGCACCCCCCCCGGGGACTATGGCTACACCTTC
CDR3: CASTPPGDYGYTF
length: 13
D: NA
size: NA
J: TRBJ1-2
V: TRBV21-1

DNA: TGTGCCAGCTCTCCCGGGGCCAACGTCCTGACTTTC
CDR3: CASSPGANVLTF
length: 12
D: NA
size: few
J: TRBJ2-6
V: TRBV6-6